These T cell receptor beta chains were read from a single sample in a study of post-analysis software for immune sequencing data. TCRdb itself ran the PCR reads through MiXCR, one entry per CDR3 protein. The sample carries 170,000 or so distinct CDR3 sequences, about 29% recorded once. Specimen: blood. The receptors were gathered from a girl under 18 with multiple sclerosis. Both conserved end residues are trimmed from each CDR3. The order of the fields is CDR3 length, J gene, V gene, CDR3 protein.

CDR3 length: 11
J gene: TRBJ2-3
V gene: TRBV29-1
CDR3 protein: SVGALYTDTQY

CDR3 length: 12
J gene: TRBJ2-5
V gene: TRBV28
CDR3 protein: ASSLLGRQETQY

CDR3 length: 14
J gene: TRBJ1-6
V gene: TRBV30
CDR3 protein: AWSHPDGKRNSPLH

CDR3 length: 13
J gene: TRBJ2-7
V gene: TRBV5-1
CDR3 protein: ASSLEGAGSYEQY

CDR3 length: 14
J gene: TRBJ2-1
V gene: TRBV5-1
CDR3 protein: ASSLGLAGVSNEQF

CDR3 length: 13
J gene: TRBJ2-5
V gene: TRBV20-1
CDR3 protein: SAPLWGEGPETQY

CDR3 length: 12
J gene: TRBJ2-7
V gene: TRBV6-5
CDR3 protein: ASSYEQSSYEQY

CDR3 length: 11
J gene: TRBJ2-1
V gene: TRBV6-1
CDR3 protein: ASSERRYNEQF

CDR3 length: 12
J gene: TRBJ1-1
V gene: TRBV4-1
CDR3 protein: ASSPRAGNTVAF

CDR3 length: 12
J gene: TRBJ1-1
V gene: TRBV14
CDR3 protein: ASSPGYRGSEAF

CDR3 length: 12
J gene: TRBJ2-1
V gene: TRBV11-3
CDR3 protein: ASSLKRPASEQF

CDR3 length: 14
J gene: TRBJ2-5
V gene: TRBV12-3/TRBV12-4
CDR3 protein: ASSLEARLAVKTQY

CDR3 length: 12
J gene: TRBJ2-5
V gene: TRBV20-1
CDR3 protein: SALLAGGTETQY

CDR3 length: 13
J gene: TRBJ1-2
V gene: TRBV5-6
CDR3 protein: ASSYGRLFNYGYT

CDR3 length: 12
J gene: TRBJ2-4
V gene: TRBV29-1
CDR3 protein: SAGGVGAKNIQY

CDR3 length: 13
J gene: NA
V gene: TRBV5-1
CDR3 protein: ASSLPSAGHYGQY

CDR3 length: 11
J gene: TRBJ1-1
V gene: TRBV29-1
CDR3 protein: SVSSPQDTEAF

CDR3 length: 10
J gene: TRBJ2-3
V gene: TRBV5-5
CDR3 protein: ASSPGQSMEY

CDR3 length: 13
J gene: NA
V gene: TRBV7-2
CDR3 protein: ASTPTGGGNYEQY

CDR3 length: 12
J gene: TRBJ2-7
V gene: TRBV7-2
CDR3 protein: ASSRSGSAHEQY

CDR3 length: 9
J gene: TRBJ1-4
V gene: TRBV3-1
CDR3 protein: ASSRTEKLF

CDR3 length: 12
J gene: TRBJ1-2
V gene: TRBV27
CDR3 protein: ASSRQGPNYGYT